The 3 T cell receptor beta chains listed next were all sequenced from one sample in a study of T-cell reconstitution after alpha-beta-depleted transplantation in children. A library of TCRbeta sequences, prepared with unique molecular identifiers, was generated. TCRdb re-analysed the PCR reads in MiXCR, keeping a single row per CDR3 protein. Of about 230,000 distinct CDR3 sequences listed, approximately 9% are singletons. Sequences were derived from PBMCs from the stem cell graft donor, sampled from the stem cell graft. The source of these receptors is a human donor who donated a stem cell graft to a child with acute lymphoblastic leukemia.

The chain has TRBV15 and TRBJ1-1; D gene ambiguous. V lost 0 bases and J lost 1, with 9 bases in between. CDR1 and CDR2 (germline): LNHNV, YYDKDF (reference sequence). The CDR3 consists of 15 residues. CDR3 coding DNA: TGTGCCACCAGCAGAGATAGAGAAGAGAACACTGAAGCTTTCTTT. Its protein is CATSRDREENTEAFF.

The chain is built from TRBV14 and TRBJ2-1, with TRBD2 as a possible D gene (7 bases). Germline V gives CDR1 SGHDN, CDR2 FVKESK. CDR3 size: 13 residues. V lost 8 bases to trimming and J lost 5 bases, with 13 bases between them. The CDR3 region has the DNA TGTGCCAGCGGGGGGGGCGCCCACAATGAGCAGTTCTTC. Its protein is CASGGGAHNEQFF.

CDR3 coding DNA: TGTGCCAGCAGTTTACTAGCGGGGGGAGAAAGTGAGCAGTTCTTC. It specifies CASSLLAGGESEQFF. The genes are TRBV13 and TRBJ2-1; 12 nucleotides agree with TRBD2. The CDR3 sequence is 15 residues long. V trimming: 6 bases; J trimming: 9 bases; junction bases outside the gene matches: 9. Per the germline V gene, CDR1 is PRHDT and CDR2 is FYEKMQ (reference sequence).